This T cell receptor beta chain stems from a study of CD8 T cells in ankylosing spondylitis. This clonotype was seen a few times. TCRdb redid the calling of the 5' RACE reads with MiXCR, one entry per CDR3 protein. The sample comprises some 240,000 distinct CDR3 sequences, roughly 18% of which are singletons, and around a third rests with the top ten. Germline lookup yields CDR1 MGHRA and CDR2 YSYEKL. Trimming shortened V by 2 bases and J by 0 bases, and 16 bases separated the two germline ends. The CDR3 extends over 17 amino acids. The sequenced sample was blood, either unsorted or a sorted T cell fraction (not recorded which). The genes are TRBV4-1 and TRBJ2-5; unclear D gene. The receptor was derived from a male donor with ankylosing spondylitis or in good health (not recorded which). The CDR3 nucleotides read TGCGCCAGCAGCCAACCTAAGGAAGGGCCTCACCAAGAGACCCAGTACTTC. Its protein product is CASSQPKEGPHQETQYF.